This T cell receptor (beta chain) was recovered during a study of T cell responses to AZD1222 COVID-19 vaccine. Study results and caveats: CD4 TCRs covered the whole spike, strongest at regions 160-218 and 743-854. Donors were mostly white British, more females; clonal diversity possibly underestimated. When two AZD1222 doses had been given, Spike-specific TCR breadth and depth rose.

In regard to this clone: Its target is unknown.

The method was immunoSEQ multiplex PCR; TCRdb's version includes in-frame clones alone and lacks a portion of them. The sample consists of some 98,000 clones, roughly 83% of them appearing once. This CDR3 spans 13 amino acids. V was pared by 3 bases and J by 5 bases, with 1 base of the junction left unmatched. CDR1 is WSHSY, CDR2 SAAADI, per germline. The source of this sequence is an adult who received the AZD1222 COVID-19 vaccine. The genes are TRBV10-2 and TRBJ1-1, with 9 bases matching TRBD1. The sequences come from peripheral blood, collected 28 days after the second AZD1222 dose. The CDR3 DNA follows: TGCGCCAGCAGTGAAGGGACAGGGACTGAAGCTTTCTTT. Residues: CASSEGTGTEAFF.